This entry is about one T cell receptor beta chain. Its target is unknown. This entry comes from a study of graft-versus-host responses after intestinal transplantation. Points from the study as a whole: Present in recipient marrow, GvH clones included some that appeared first in ileum or blood.

The V gene end was trimmed by 5 bases and the J gene end by 4 bases; junction bases not matched to a gene: 5. The CDR3 runs 14 residues. The germline V gene encodes CDR1 LNHNV and CDR2 YYDKDF (reference sequence). Repertoires were generated with immunoSEQ multiplex PCR, while TCRdb's copy carries only in-frame clones and drops some. The data hold approximately 32,000 clones, with about 93% observed a single time. The material was PBMCs, obtained 16 days after intestinal transplant. This TCR was sampled from a human patient who received an intestinal transplant, so some T cells may come from the graft donor. This rearrangement joins TRBV15 to TRBJ2-5; TRBD2 agrees at 9 bases. CDR3 sequence reads: CATSGGTSRETQYF. The CDR3 coding sequence is TGTGCCACCAGCGGAGGGACTAGCCGAGAGACCCAGTACTTC.